This T cell receptor beta chain comes out of a study of T cell responses to AZD1222 COVID-19 vaccine. Study-level points and caveats: Only 5 or 6 people who got AZD1222 tested seropositive at baseline. Sampling captured repertoires only after the peak T cell response. Spike was spanned by vaccine-associated CD4 TCRs, which were dominant at 160-218 and 743-854. Donor demographics were predominantly white British with a female majority; clonal diversity may be underestimated.

Turning to this clone: The antigen remains undetermined.

The method was immunoSEQ multiplex PCR; TCRdb's version includes in-frame clones alone and lacks a portion of them. Altogether over 85,000 clones are present, roughly 89% being singletons, with the ten largest covering around 7%. CDR3 length equals 17 residues. CDR1 MNHEY and CDR2 SVGEGT come from the germline V gene. Trimming took off 0 bases at V and 5 bases at J, with 17 bases between the two ends. The source is an adult in good health. The chain is built from TRBV6-2 or TRBV6-3 and TRBJ2-1; the D gene is possibly TRBD2 (6 bases). Sequenced material: peripheral blood, taken on day 0 of AZD1222 vaccination. CDR3 nucleotide sequence: TGTGCCAGCAGTTACTCGACACGGGAGAAGTCCGACAATGAGCAGTTCTTC. Translated, it gives CASSYSTREKSDNEQFF.